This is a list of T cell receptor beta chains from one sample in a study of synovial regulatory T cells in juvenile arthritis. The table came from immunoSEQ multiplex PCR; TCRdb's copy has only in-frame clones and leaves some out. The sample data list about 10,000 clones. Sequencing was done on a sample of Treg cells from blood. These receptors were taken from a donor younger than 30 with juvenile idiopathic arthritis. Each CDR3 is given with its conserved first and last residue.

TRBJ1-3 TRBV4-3 CASSHEGGGNTIYF
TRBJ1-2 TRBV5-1 CASSLESVNYGYTF
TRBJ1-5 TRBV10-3 CAISESEMGTGWDQPQHF
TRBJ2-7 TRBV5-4 CASSFSPAPYEQYF
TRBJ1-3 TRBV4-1 CASSQQGTGNTIYF
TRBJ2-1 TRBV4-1 CASSFLGGNEQFF
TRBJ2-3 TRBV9 CASSVGPSGTSTDTQYF
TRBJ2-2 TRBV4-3 CASSQGQDTGELFF
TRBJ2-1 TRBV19 CASSIDYPRGEQFF
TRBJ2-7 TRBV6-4 CASSLASGDEQYF
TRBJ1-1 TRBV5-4 CASSLQGAAEAFF
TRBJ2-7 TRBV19 CASSLTGFYEQYF
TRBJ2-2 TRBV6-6 CASSPRVSTGELFF
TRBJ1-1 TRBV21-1 CASIQIRVYTEAFF
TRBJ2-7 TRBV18 CASSPATYEQYF
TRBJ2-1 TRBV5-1 CASSVAGGRGNEQFF
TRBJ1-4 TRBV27 CASSAAGHGTTNEKLFF
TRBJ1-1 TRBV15 CATSRGSPDEAFF
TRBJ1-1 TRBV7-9 CASSLGQADEAFF
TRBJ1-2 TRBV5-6 CASSFSHGYTF
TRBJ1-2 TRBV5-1 CASSLDRYGYTF
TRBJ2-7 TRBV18 CASSPPTGGSYEQYF
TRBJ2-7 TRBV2 CASTPNSRGQYF
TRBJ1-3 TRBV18 CASSHLGRTPGNTIYF
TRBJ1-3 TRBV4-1 CASSLPDRGGSGNTIYF
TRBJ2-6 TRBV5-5 CASTLRGRVTGANVLTF
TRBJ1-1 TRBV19 CASSMDRGKNTEAFF
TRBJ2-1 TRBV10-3 CAITPAGAYNEQFF
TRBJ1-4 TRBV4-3 CASSQDLQGSEKLFF
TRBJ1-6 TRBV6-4 CASIYNSPLHF
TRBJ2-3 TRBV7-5 CVRSAPGPSTDTQYF